The 2 T cell receptor beta chains below were found in one sample sequenced in a study of metastatic and nonmetastatic thyroid tumors. With MiXCR, TCRdb called clones anew from the PCR reads. The sample gives 15,000 to 20,000 clones, 21% of which show up once; more than 15% is in the top ten. Ahead of thyroid surgery, no patient had received treatment of any kind. The sample taken for sequencing was tumor tissue. Receptors originate from a female donor with papillary thyroid cancer or a benign thyroid nodule (not recorded which). Some clones in this sample may be carry-over from other donors' samples.

The rearrangement joins TRBV12-3 or TRBV12-4 to TRBJ2-7; D is undetermined. The CDR3 consists of 15 residues. The ends were cut back, 6 bases at V and 3 bases at J, with 18 bases in the middle. The CDR3 sequence is CASSIWYPSRYEQYF. The DNA of the CDR3 is TGTGCCAGCAGCATCTGGTACCCATCTCGCTACGAGCAGTACTTC.

This clone was seen at least ten times. This chain links TRBV5-4 with TRBJ2-3; D gene uncertain. Germline V lookup: CDR1 SGHNT, CDR2 YYREEE (reference sequence). The length of the CDR3 is 15 residues. V lost 3 bases to trimming and J lost 0 bases, with 11 bases between them. This CDR3 is CASSSQRASTDTQYF. The CDR3 coding sequence is TGTGCCAGCAGCTCGCAAAGAGCTAGCACAGATACGCAGTATTTT.